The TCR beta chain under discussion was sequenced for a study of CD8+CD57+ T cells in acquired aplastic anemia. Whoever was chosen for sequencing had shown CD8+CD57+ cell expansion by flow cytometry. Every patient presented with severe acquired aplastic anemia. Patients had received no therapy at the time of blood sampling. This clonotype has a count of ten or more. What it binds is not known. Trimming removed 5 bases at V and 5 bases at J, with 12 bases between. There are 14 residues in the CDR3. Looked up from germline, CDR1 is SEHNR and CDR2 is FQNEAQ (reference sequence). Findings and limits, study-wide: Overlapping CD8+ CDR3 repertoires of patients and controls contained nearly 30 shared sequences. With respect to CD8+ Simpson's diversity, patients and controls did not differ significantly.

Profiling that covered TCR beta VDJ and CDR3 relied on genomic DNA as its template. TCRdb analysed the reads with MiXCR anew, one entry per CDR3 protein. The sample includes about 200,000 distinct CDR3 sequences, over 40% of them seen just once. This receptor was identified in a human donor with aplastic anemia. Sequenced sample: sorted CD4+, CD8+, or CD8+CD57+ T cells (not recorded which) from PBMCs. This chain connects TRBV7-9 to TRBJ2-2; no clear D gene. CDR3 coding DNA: TGTGCCAGCAGCCCCCATAGTGGAACCGGGGAGCTGTTTTTT. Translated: CASSPHSGTGELFF. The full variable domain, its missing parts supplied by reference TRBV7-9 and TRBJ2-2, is DTGVSQNPRHKITKRGQNVTFRCDPISEHNRLYWYRQTLGQGPEFLTYFQNEAQLEKSRLLSDRFSAERPKGSFSTLEIQRTEQGDSAMYLCASSPHSGTGELFFGEGSRLTVL.